The present TCR beta chain was sequenced within a study of blood T cell repertoires in COVID-19. Study as a whole: The study drew acute and convalescent COVID-19 samples from the United States, Italy and Spain. The analysed material was cDNA or gDNA that came from T cells, B-cell-depleted T cells, or PBMCs.

Per the study methods: From reference gene primer amplification, estimates of nucleated cell counts were derived. Clones were sequenced by immunoSEQ multiplex PCR, and TCRdb holds only the in-frame ones, with some missing. That table is the source of V, J and clone size, and D and trimming were worked out from the DNA. The table has around 100,000 clones, over 75% seen once. CDR1 and CDR2 (germline): SGHAT, FQNNGV. The CDR3 extends over 13 amino acids. The V and J ends lost 3 bases and 7 bases respectively, with 10 bases between them. V and J are TRBV11-2 and TRBJ2-1; D unresolved. The sequence was obtained from a human donor in a cohort sampled during active COVID-19. The sequenced sample consisted of peripheral blood. The CDR3 region is CASSFLTGNEQFF. CDR3 DNA sequence: TGTGCCAGCAGCTTTTTGACTGGTAATGAGCAGTTCTTC. The variable domain in full, completed from reference TRBV11-2 and TRBJ2-1, reads EAGVAQSPRYKIIEKRQSVAFWCNPISGHATLYWYQQILGQGPKLLIQFQNNGVVDDSQLPKDRFSAERLKGVDSTLKIQPAKLEDSAVYLCASSFLTGNEQFFGPGTRLTVL.